What follows are 20 T cell receptor beta chains derived from one specimen sequenced in a study of a mutant IDH1 vaccine in newly diagnosed glioma. The time point here: week 35, safety follow-up. Every single dose of the vaccine, 300 ug of mutant IDH1 20-mer peptide, came with topical imiquimod. The table came from immunoSEQ multiplex PCR; TCRdb's copy has only in-frame clones and leaves some out. The sample holds about 68,000 clones, roughly 84% seen once. Antigens of these TCRs are unknown. The source was PBMCs, collected from a glioma patient whose treatment included an IDH1 peptide vaccine. The source is a man aged 18 to 35 with glioma.

This sequence joins TRBV10-3 and TRBJ2-1; tentative D call: TRBD2 (6 bases). The V end lost 7 bases, the J end lost 0 bases, and 13 bases lay between the germline ends. The CDR3 extends over 15 amino acids. Germline lookup yields CDR1 ENHRY and CDR2 SYGVKD. CDR3 in DNA: TGTGCCATCAATTCTATGACTAGCTCCTACAATGAGCAGTTCTTC. Its protein is CAINSMTSSYNEQFF.

This sequence joins TRBV18 and TRBJ1-1; maybe TRBD1 (5 bases). This CDR3 is 14 amino acids long. Deletions cut 3 bases from V and 3 bases from J, with 11 bases between. Germline V gene data show CDR1 as KGHSH and CDR2 as LQKENI. For the CDR3, the DNA is TGTGCCAGCTCACCTTTGGGGCCGGACACTGAAGCTTTCTTT. Translated: CASSPLGPDTEAFF.

The rearrangement joins TRBV19 to TRBJ1-1; D is undetermined. Germline CDR1 LNHDA, CDR2 SQIVND (reference sequence). Trimming removed 1 base from V and 4 bases from J, with 7 bases in between. CDR3 length equals 13 residues. The CDR3 loop reads CASSIGRSTEAFF. In DNA, the CDR3 is TGTGCCAGTAGTATAGGGAGGTCCACTGAAGCTTTCTTT.

In regard to this clone: Other DNA sequences from this sample encode an identical CDR3 as well. This chain connects TRBV30 to TRBJ2-6, with D perhaps TRBD1 (5 bases). V was clipped by 0 bases and J by 0 bases, with 6 bases between them. The length of the CDR3 is 15 residues. The V gene's germline CDR1 is GTSNPN and CDR2 SVGIG (reference sequence). The CDR3 reads CAWSVGVSGANVLTF. CDR3 coding DNA: TGTGCCTGGAGTGTAGGGGTCTCTGGGGCCAACGTCCTGACTTTC.

The chain links TRBV13 to TRBJ2-2; TRBD1 agrees at 7 bases. Germline V CDR1 and CDR2: PRHDT, FYEKMQ (reference sequence). V dropped 5 bases and J dropped 2; count of bases not matched to a gene: 8. The CDR3 sequence is 16 residues long. CDR3 nucleotides: TGTGCCAGCAGCCTCCGGACAGGAGTAAACACCGGGGAGCTGTTTTTT. Its protein is CASSLRTGVNTGELFF. The full variable domain, rest sourced from reference TRBV13 and TRBJ2-2, is AAGVIQSPRHLIKEKRETATLKCYPIPRHDTVYWYQQGPGQDPQFLISFYEKMQSDKGSIPDRFSAQQFSDYHSELNMSSLELGDSALYFCASSLRTGVNTGELFFGEGSRLTVL.

This chain joins TRBV7-9 and TRBJ2-7, with D perhaps matching TRBD1 or TRBD2 (5 bases each). Trimming pared 5 bases from V and 3 bases from J, leaving 11 bases between. CDR3 length: 13 residues. Germline CDR1 and CDR2: SEHNR and FQNEAQ (reference sequence). CDR3 loop: CASSRDLDYEQYF. DNA for the CDR3: TGTGCCAGCAGCCGGGACCTGGACTACGAGCAGTACTTC.

This clone turned up a few times. This chain links TRBV10-3 with TRBJ1-5; 9 bases are a match to TRBD1. This CDR3 spans 14 amino acids. Germline V gene lookup returns CDR1 ENHRY and CDR2 SYGVKD. V shed 8 bases and J 3 bases; nucleotides not matched to a gene: 5. Written as DNA, the CDR3 is TGTGCCATCGGGGGACAGGGCTTCAATCAGCCCCAGCATTTT. Translation gives CAIGGQGFNQPQHF.

The chain couples TRBV5-1 to TRBJ2-7, with a tentative D call TRBD2 (5 bases). The CDR3 totals 14 residues. Germline lookup yields CDR1 SGHRS and CDR2 YFSETQ. Trimming left V 1 base short and J 2 bases short, with 10 bases between. The DNA for the CDR3 is TGCGCCAGCAGCTTGAAGGGTAGCGCCTACGAGCAGTACTTC. It encodes CASSLKGSAYEQYF.

The rearrangement links TRBV5-4 to TRBJ2-3; TRBD2 matches 7 bases. After removal of 4 bases from V and 1 base from J, the junction contained 3 bases not matched to a gene. In germline, CDR1 is SGHNT, CDR2 YYREEE (reference sequence). There are 14 residues in the CDR3. In nucleotides, the CDR3 is TGTGCCAGCAGCACACGGGGGGGCACAGATACGCAGTATTTT. This sequence encodes CASSTRGGTDTQYF.

With regard to this clone: Relative to the germline gene, one junction end is altered; a read error may explain this. The rearrangement uses TRBV30 and TRBJ2-1, with TRBD1 matching over 9 bases. This CDR3 is built from 14 residues. Germline loops: CDR1 GTSNPN, CDR2 SVGIG (reference sequence). Here the CDR3 reads CAWSVTGGFYEQLF. CDR3 nucleotide sequence: TGTGCCTGGAGTGTCACAGGGGGCTTCTATGAGCAGCTCTTC.

The V call is TRBV5-6, the J call TRBJ1-1; D perhaps matches TRBD1 (6 bases). The CDR3 totals 15 residues. Trimming left V 1 base short and J 0 bases short, with 10 bases between. Germline V CDR1 and CDR2: SGHDT, YYEEEE. DNA of the CDR3: TGTGCCAGCAGCTTGTTAGGGGGGGTGAACACTGAAGCTTTCTTT. Protein sequence: CASSLLGGVNTEAFF.

The genes are TRBV7-9 and TRBJ1-2; 11 nucleotides agree with TRBD1. Germline CDR1 is SEHNR and CDR2 is FQNEAQ (reference sequence). Trimming cost V 4 bases and J 6 bases; bases outside gene matches: 10. The CDR3 runs to 16 residues. This CDR3 is CASSSIGQGARNGYTF. The CDR3 DNA reads as TGTGCCAGCAGCTCCATTGGACAGGGGGCGCGAAATGGCTACACCTTC.

The count of this clone is one. This chain connects TRBV28 to TRBJ1-5; the D gene is possibly TRBD1 (5 bases). The CDR3 totals 20 residues. Germline V gene data show CDR1 as MDHEN and CDR2 as SYDVKM. Trimming stripped 4 bases from V and 0 bases from J, with 25 bases between. Here the CDR3 DNA reads TGTGCCAGCAGTTCGAGTTTCACGGGGAGGGGCCTATATAGCAATCAGCCCCAGCATTTT. Amino acid sequence: CASSSSFTGRGLYSNQPQHF.

The chain recombines TRBV2 with TRBJ1-5; no firm D call. The V and J ends lost 4 bases and 3 bases respectively, with 10 bases between them. This CDR3 comprises 14 residues. Germline V gene data show CDR1 as SNHLY and CDR2 as FYNNEI. Here the CDR3 reads CASSGDAANQPQHF. CDR3 DNA: TGTGCCAGCAGTGGAGACGCCGCCAATCAGCCCCAGCATTTT. The variable domain in full, completed from reference TRBV2 and TRBJ1-5, reads EPEVTQTPSHQVTQMGQEVILRCVPISNHLYFYWYRQILGQKVEFLVSFYNNEISEKSEIFDDQFSVERPDGSNFTLKIRSTKLEDSAMYFCASSGDAANQPQHFGDGTRLSIL.

V gene TRBV6-1 combines with J gene TRBJ1-2; D not resolved. CDR1 is MNHNS, CDR2 SASEGT, per germline. This CDR3 has 15 residues. Trimming removed 3 bases from V and 4 bases from J, with 15 bases in between. The chain's CDR3 is CASSEGSGVSYGYTF. The CDR3 bases are TGTGCCAGCAGTGAGGGCTCCGGAGTGAGCTATGGCTACACCTTC.

The sample holds a few counts of this clone. The chain is built from TRBV7-9 and TRBJ1-4; 11 bases map to TRBD1. The V gene's germline CDR1 is SEHNR and CDR2 FQNEAQ (reference sequence). The CDR3 loop spans 15 amino acids. V gave up 1 base and J gave up 7 bases; unmatched junction bases: 2. As DNA, the CDR3 is TGTGCCAGCAGCTTAGGGACAGGGGGCGGTGAAAAACTGTTTTTT. Protein sequence: CASSLGTGGGEKLFF.

The V and J genes are TRBV10-1 and TRBJ2-3; D is undetermined. Germline V gene lookup returns CDR1 WNHNN and CDR2 SYGVQD (reference sequence). The V gene lost 9 bases and the J gene lost 2 bases, with 9 bases spanning the gap. CDR3 length: 12 residues. CDR3 in DNA: TGCGCCAGGACCCAAACCACAGATACGCAGTATTTT. Translated: CARTQTTDTQYF.

The chain links TRBV7-8 to TRBJ2-7, with 7 bases that match TRBD1. The trim removed 5 bases at V and 1 base at J, leaving 5 bases unmatched. This CDR3 is 14 amino acids long. Per the germline V gene, CDR1 is SGHVS and CDR2 is FQNEAQ. CDR3 sequence (DNA): TGTGCCAGCAGCACCTTGACAGGGTCCTACGAGCAGTACTTC. This sequence encodes CASSTLTGSYEQYF.

The chain links TRBV19 to TRBJ1-1; TRBD1 agrees at 7 bases. The CDR3 length is 14 residues. The V gene end was trimmed by 7 bases and the J gene end by 2 bases; junction bases not matched to a gene: 7. The germline V gene has CDR1 LNHDA and CDR2 SQIVND (reference sequence). In nucleotides, the CDR3 is TGTGCCAGTACCACTTCAGGGGGTAACACTGAAGCTTTCTTT. Amino acids: CASTTSGGNTEAFF.

The V call is TRBV2, the J call TRBJ1-3; D gene ambiguous. CDR3 length equals 15 residues. Germline CDR1 SNHLY, CDR2 FYNNEI. The V end was cut by 1 base, the J end by 3 bases, with 10 bases between. The CDR3 here is CASSEVRRLGNTIYF. The CDR3 nucleotides are TGTGCCAGCAGTGAAGTTAGGCGTCTTGGAAACACCATATATTTT.